This T cell receptor (beta chain) appears in the sequencing data of a study of tumor and adjacent non-tumor tissue in lung cancer (dated by TCRdb to the late 2010s). The study in broad terms: By cancer type, the cohort comprised eleven to twelve adenocarcinoma patients, a couple of squamous cell carcinoma patients and 1 small cell lung cancer patient. The 15 or so patients were aged roughly 30 to 85 years, included some 10 men and 5 women, and had TNM stage I to III disease. Sequencing produced about 130 million productive TCRbeta reads in total, an average of about 4 million reads per sample. Using bulk TCRbeta repertoires from under 18 lung cancer patients, the study set lung tumor tissue side by side with matched distant non-tumor lung tissue. TCRbeta CDR3 sequencing was performed on 25 to 35 paired specimens, with one tumor sample and one normal lung sample collected per patient.

As regards this clonotype: Its antigen is currently not known. Base qualities are not at hand, and no much larger clone is one base apart.

Points the paper makes about the study in general: A significantly larger cumulative share of the repertoire was made up by the top 100 clones in normal lung than in tumor tissue. TCR diversity (inverse Simpson) was significantly higher in tumor than in normal lung tissue (roughly 390 vs 170, P = 0.0075, Mann-Whitney U test). The methods do not name the sequencing platform or mention unique molecular identifiers. TCR diversity was significantly higher in younger patients, and higher tumor TCR diversity was associated with shorter overall and disease-free survival. With only around 16 patients in the cohort, the authors noted that larger samples and more detailed clinical data are needed. Because peripheral blood was not sequenced, blood TCRbeta repertoires in the lung cancer patients of the study were not examined.

Library generation was performed with multiplex PCR. Sequencing instrument: Illumina HiSeq 2500. TCRbeta libraries were built by three rounds of nested PCR using primers (Table S4), following protocols modified from ARM-PCR. PCR products of 200-500 bp were gel-excised and purified with the QIAquick gel extraction kit before sequencing. The original methods were these. Trimmomatic was used to clean the reads, FLASH merged the cleaned reads into complete CDR3 sequences, and MiTCR assigned the sequences to V(D)J germline segments. VDJtools was used to compute clonal diversity as the inverse Simpson's index. A read counted as productive if the sequence was in-frame and lacked a premature stop codon. The public sequencing data were trimmed at Q25 with fastp and processed into clonotypes with MiXCR by TCRdb, which kept only in-frame beta chains. A single entry per CDR3 protein holds the most common genes and DNA from its merged rows. In this record, the V and J calls reflect TCRdb's handling and not the investigators' own analysis. Here the sample has about 86,000 distinct CDR3 sequences; around three quarters occur a single time. The top ten hold around a fifth of the sample.

Bulk unsorted tissue served as the source for RNA extraction, and RNA quality was assessed using a NanoDrop ND-1000 and an Agilent 2100. Normal lung samples were distant non-tumor tissue taken more than 3 cm from the tumor edge. Newly diagnosed lung cancer patients without prior chemotherapy who had been admitted for thoracic surgery in China between August and November 2014 were enrolled as donors. Patients with previous radiotherapy or chemotherapy, or with another concurrent cancer, were excluded from the study. Pieces of surgical tissue measuring roughly 1-2 cm3 were kept in RNAlater solution and stored at -80 degrees C until use. The cysteine opens and the phenylalanine closes a CDR3 of 16 amino acids. Only the CDR3 portion is preserved as DNA: 48 bases, with reading frame beginning at the first base. The CDR1 and CDR2 encoded by the germline V gene are MDHEN and SYDVKM. Between the V and J ends, shortened by 8 bases and 12 bases respectively, the junction contains 29 bases.

This sequence was found in a woman aged 45-60 years with non-small cell lung cancer. Sequences were obtained from distant non-tumor lung tissue. The rearranged chain carries TRBV28 and TRBJ2-1, with the D gene not confidently named. This receptor carries the CDR3 CASGLKAWSSYKAQFF. The sequenced DNA: TGTGCCAGCGGATTGAAAGCGTGGAGCTCCTACAAAGCGCAGTTCTTC.